This is a list of T cell receptor beta chains from one sample in a study of T-cell reconstitution after alpha-beta-depleted transplantation in children. TCRdb itself ran the PCR reads through MiXCR, one entry per CDR3 protein. The sample gives roughly 110,000 distinct CDR3 sequences, 10% to 13% of which show up once; under 35% is in the top ten. Sequenced here: PBMCs, sampled before TCRalphabeta/CD19-depleted stem cell transplant. Receptor source: a boy aged 2 to 10 with acute lymphoblastic leukemia, due to receive a stem cell transplant. Each CDR3 is given with its conserved first and last residue. The order of the fields is clone size, J gene, D gene, V gene, CDR3 length, CDR3 protein, CDR3 DNA. A D gene is named only where the DNA matches it firmly. Rows may omit the clone size; those that give it use once, few, many or a size class.

clone size: .; J gene: TRBJ2-7; D gene: .; V gene: TRBV12-3/TRBV12-4; CDR3 length: 12; CDR3 protein: CASSQPPYEQYF; CDR3 DNA: TGTGCCAGCAGCCAGCCCCCCTACGAGCAGTACTTC
clone size: .; J gene: TRBJ1-1; D gene: TRBD1; V gene: TRBV29-1; CDR3 length: 12; CDR3 protein: CSAGQENTEAFF; CDR3 DNA: TGCAGCGCCGGACAGGAGAACACTGAAGCTTTCTTT
clone size: few; J gene: TRBJ2-3; D gene: .; V gene: TRBV7-9; CDR3 length: 14; CDR3 protein: CASSLELVMDTQYF; CDR3 DNA: TGTGCCAGCAGCTTAGAACTGGTTATGGATACGCAGTATTTT
clone size: many; J gene: TRBJ2-5; D gene: TRBD1; V gene: TRBV10-3; CDR3 length: 12; CDR3 protein: CATTTGGETQYF; CDR3 DNA: TGTGCCACCACGACAGGGGGAGAGACCCAGTACTTC
clone size: .; J gene: TRBJ2-7; D gene: TRBD2; V gene: TRBV5-1; CDR3 length: 15; CDR3 protein: CASSNPGTSGTEQYF; CDR3 DNA: TGCGCCAGCAGCAACCCCGGGACTAGCGGGACTGAGCAGTACTTC
clone size: few; J gene: TRBJ2-2; D gene: TRBD1; V gene: TRBV9; CDR3 length: 17; CDR3 protein: CASSAITGTGNTGELFF; CDR3 DNA: TGTGCCAGCAGCGCTATTACCGGGACAGGGAACACCGGGGAGCTGTTTTTT
clone size: few; J gene: TRBJ2-1; D gene: .; V gene: TRBV3-1; CDR3 length: 14; CDR3 protein: CASSWWSSYNEQFF; CDR3 DNA: TGTGCCAGCAGCTGGTGGAGCTCCTACAATGAGCAGTTCTTC
clone size: .; J gene: TRBJ2-7; D gene: .; V gene: TRBV5-1; CDR3 length: 16; CDR3 protein: CASSPLRRDGAYEQYF; CDR3 DNA: TGCGCCAGCAGCCCCCTACGTAGGGACGGAGCCTACGAGCAGTACTTC
clone size: .; J gene: TRBJ2-7; D gene: .; V gene: TRBV15; CDR3 length: 15; CDR3 protein: CATSRGVGSSYEQYF; CDR3 DNA: TGTGCCACCAGCAGAGGGGTGGGGTCATCCTACGAGCAGTACTTC
clone size: .; J gene: TRBJ2-7; D gene: .; V gene: TRBV21-1; CDR3 length: 15; CDR3 protein: CARRGGGQVNYEQYF; CDR3 DNA: TGTGCCAGGAGGGGGGGGGGACAGGTCAACTACGAGCAGTACTTC
clone size: few; J gene: TRBJ2-7; D gene: .; V gene: TRBV20-1; CDR3 length: 14; CDR3 protein: CSARMRRLSYEQYF; CDR3 DNA: TGCAGTGCTAGGATGCGCAGGCTGTCCTACGAGCAGTACTTC
clone size: few; J gene: TRBJ2-3; D gene: TRBD2; V gene: TRBV5-1; CDR3 length: 16; CDR3 protein: CASSLGGRVPTDTQYF; CDR3 DNA: TGCGCCAGCAGCTTGGGCGGGAGGGTCCCCACAGATACGCAGTATTTT
clone size: .; J gene: TRBJ2-2; D gene: .; V gene: TRBV7-3; CDR3 length: 15; CDR3 protein: CASSLQLAVPGELFF; CDR3 DNA: TGTGCCAGCAGCTTACAACTCGCCGTCCCCGGGGAGCTGTTTTTT
clone size: .; J gene: TRBJ2-7; D gene: .; V gene: TRBV30; CDR3 length: 13; CDR3 protein: CAWSVHLSYEQYF; CDR3 DNA: TGTGCCTGGAGTGTACACCTTTCCTACGAGCAGTACTTC
clone size: .; J gene: TRBJ1-2; D gene: TRBD1; V gene: TRBV28; CDR3 length: 16; CDR3 protein: CASSLNPAGQGNGYTF; CDR3 DNA: TGTGCCAGCAGTTTAAATCCAGCCGGACAGGGGAATGGCTACACCTTC
clone size: many; J gene: TRBJ1-5; D gene: .; V gene: TRBV20-1; CDR3 length: 12; CDR3 protein: CSARGKGQPQHF; CDR3 DNA: TGCAGTGCTAGAGGGAAGGGTCAGCCCCAGCATTTT
clone size: many; J gene: TRBJ2-2; D gene: .; V gene: TRBV20-1; CDR3 length: 15; CDR3 protein: CSARTNRANTGELFF; CDR3 DNA: TGCAGTGCTAGAACTAACCGGGCGAACACCGGGGAGCTGTTTTTT
clone size: .; J gene: TRBJ1-5; D gene: .; V gene: TRBV20-1; CDR3 length: 13; CDR3 protein: CSARGSDSQPQHF; CDR3 DNA: TGCAGTGCTAGAGGTTCAGACAGTCAGCCCCAGCATTTT
clone size: few; J gene: TRBJ2-1; D gene: .; V gene: TRBV2; CDR3 length: 15; CDR3 protein: CASWETGREYNEQFF; CDR3 DNA: TGTGCCAGCTGGGAGACAGGGAGGGAATACAATGAGCAGTTCTTC
clone size: .; J gene: TRBJ2-1; D gene: .; V gene: TRBV7-3; CDR3 length: 16; CDR3 protein: CASSLNGGVSYNEQFF; CDR3 DNA: TGTGCCAGCAGCTTAAATGGCGGAGTCTCCTACAATGAGCAGTTCTTC
clone size: few; J gene: TRBJ1-2; D gene: .; V gene: TRBV12-3/TRBV12-4; CDR3 length: 14; CDR3 protein: CASSQRGTNYGYTF; CDR3 DNA: TGTGCCAGCAGTCAGAGGGGGACCAACTATGGCTACACCTTC
clone size: many; J gene: TRBJ2-5; D gene: TRBD1; V gene: TRBV20-1; CDR3 length: 16; CDR3 protein: CSAGNRDRGYQETQYF; CDR3 DNA: TGCAGTGCTGGAAACCGGGACAGGGGGTACCAAGAGACCCAGTACTTC
clone size: .; J gene: TRBJ1-1; D gene: TRBD1; V gene: TRBV12-3/TRBV12-4; CDR3 length: 15; CDR3 protein: CASSRGQGVGTEAFF; CDR3 DNA: TGTGCCAGCAGTCGGGGACAGGGGGTGGGCACTGAAGCTTTCTTT
clone size: many; J gene: TRBJ2-6; D gene: .; V gene: TRBV6-4; CDR3 length: 11; CDR3 protein: CASTRANVLTF; CDR3 DNA: TGTGCCAGCACCCGGGCCAACGTCCTGACTTTC
clone size: .; J gene: TRBJ2-7; D gene: TRBD2; V gene: TRBV5-1; CDR3 length: 14; CDR3 protein: CASSSRTSGDEQYF; CDR3 DNA: TGCGCCAGCAGCTCGAGGACTAGCGGGGACGAGCAGTACTTC
clone size: .; J gene: TRBJ1-3; D gene: .; V gene: TRBV5-1; CDR3 length: 15; CDR3 protein: CASSLVGGEGNTIYF; CDR3 DNA: TGCGCCAGCAGCTTGGTGGGGGGCGAAGGAAACACCATATATTTT
clone size: few; J gene: TRBJ1-1; D gene: .; V gene: TRBV15; CDR3 length: 15; CDR3 protein: CATSRDAVGTAEAFF; CDR3 DNA: TGTGCCACCAGCAGAGATGCGGTAGGGACCGCTGAAGCTTTCTTT
clone size: .; J gene: TRBJ2-5; D gene: .; V gene: TRBV29-1; CDR3 length: 13; CDR3 protein: CSGFISGGETQYF; CDR3 DNA: TGCAGCGGCTTTATATCAGGGGGGGAGACCCAGTACTTC
clone size: few; J gene: TRBJ2-2; D gene: .; V gene: TRBV2; CDR3 length: 15; CDR3 protein: CASKGRGSETGELFF; CDR3 DNA: TGTGCCAGCAAAGGTCGGGGGTCTGAAACCGGGGAGCTGTTTTTT
clone size: .; J gene: TRBJ1-1; D gene: .; V gene: TRBV29-1; CDR3 length: 13; CDR3 protein: CSVEVNRNTEAFF; CDR3 DNA: TGCAGCGTTGAAGTAAACAGGAACACTGAAGCTTTCTTT
clone size: many; J gene: TRBJ2-1; D gene: .; V gene: TRBV10-3; CDR3 length: 12; CDR3 protein: CATWAGRDEQFF; CDR3 DNA: TGTGCCACCTGGGCCGGCCGGGATGAGCAGTTCTTC
clone size: many; J gene: TRBJ2-3; D gene: TRBD2; V gene: TRBV7-6; CDR3 length: 16; CDR3 protein: CASSLGAGGGTDTQYF; CDR3 DNA: TGTGCCAGCAGCTTAGGAGCGGGAGGAGGCACAGATACGCAGTATTTT
clone size: .; J gene: TRBJ1-5; D gene: .; V gene: TRBV18; CDR3 length: 16; CDR3 protein: CASSPSPDGARQPQHF; CDR3 DNA: TGTGCCAGCTCACCAAGTCCCGACGGAGCACGTCAGCCCCAGCATTTT
clone size: .; J gene: TRBJ2-1; D gene: .; V gene: TRBV4-1; CDR3 length: 17; CDR3 protein: CASSQDRERDNYNEQFF; CDR3 DNA: TGCGCCAGCAGCCAAGATCGCGAGCGGGACAACTACAATGAGCAGTTCTTC
clone size: many; J gene: TRBJ2-7; D gene: TRBD2; V gene: TRBV12-3/TRBV12-4; CDR3 length: 15; CDR3 protein: CASSPLTSGSYEQYF; CDR3 DNA: TGTGCCAGCAGTCCATTGACTAGCGGATCCTACGAGCAGTACTTC
clone size: few; J gene: TRBJ2-1; D gene: TRBD1; V gene: TRBV18; CDR3 length: 13; CDR3 protein: CASSPMTGTEQFF; CDR3 DNA: TGTGCCAGCTCACCAATGACAGGGACTGAGCAGTTCTTC
clone size: many; J gene: TRBJ2-7; D gene: .; V gene: TRBV27; CDR3 length: 11; CDR3 protein: CASIRGSEQYF; CDR3 DNA: TGTGCCAGCATTCGGGGGAGCGAGCAGTACTTC
clone size: many; J gene: TRBJ1-3; D gene: .; V gene: TRBV20-1; CDR3 length: 13; CDR3 protein: CSARDSSGNTIYF; CDR3 DNA: TGCAGTGCTAGGGACAGCTCTGGAAACACCATATATTTT
clone size: many; J gene: TRBJ2-5; D gene: TRBD1; V gene: TRBV12-3/TRBV12-4; CDR3 length: 14; CDR3 protein: CASRPGTGRETQYF; CDR3 DNA: TGTGCCAGCAGACCCGGGACAGGGAGAGAGACCCAGTACTTC
clone size: many; J gene: TRBJ2-7; D gene: TRBD1; V gene: TRBV3-1; CDR3 length: 14; CDR3 protein: CASSRRGQGYEQYF; CDR3 DNA: TGTGCCAGCAGCCGGCGAGGACAGGGTTACGAGCAGTACTTC
clone size: few; J gene: TRBJ1-5; D gene: .; V gene: TRBV20-1; CDR3 length: 15; CDR3 protein: CSARGTQNSNQPQHF; CDR3 DNA: TGCAGTGCTCGGGGGACACAGAATAGCAATCAGCCCCAGCATTTT
clone size: once; J gene: TRBJ2-1; D gene: TRBD2; V gene: TRBV7-6; CDR3 length: 20; CDR3 protein: CASSPYSGGVKETRYNEQFF; CDR3 DNA: TGTGCCAGCAGCCCTTATAGTGGGGGGGTTAAAGAAACACGCTACAATGAGCAGTTCTTC
clone size: .; J gene: TRBJ1-4; D gene: .; V gene: TRBV5-1; CDR3 length: 14; CDR3 protein: CASSSDSTDEKLFF; CDR3 DNA: TGCGCCAGCAGCTCGGACAGCACCGATGAAAAACTGTTTTTT
clone size: many; J gene: TRBJ2-7; D gene: .; V gene: TRBV5-1; CDR3 length: 15; CDR3 protein: CASSEGGGSSYEQYF; CDR3 DNA: TGCGCCAGCAGCGAAGGAGGGGGAAGCTCCTACGAGCAGTACTTC
clone size: few; J gene: TRBJ2-1; D gene: .; V gene: TRBV5-1; CDR3 length: 12; CDR3 protein: CASRTGVNEQFF; CDR3 DNA: TGCGCCAGCAGGACGGGAGTGAATGAGCAGTTCTTC
clone size: .; J gene: TRBJ2-7; D gene: .; V gene: TRBV3-1; CDR3 length: 14; CDR3 protein: CASSQLPEHYEQYF; CDR3 DNA: TGTGCCAGCAGCCAGCTCCCTGAGCACTACGAGCAGTACTTC